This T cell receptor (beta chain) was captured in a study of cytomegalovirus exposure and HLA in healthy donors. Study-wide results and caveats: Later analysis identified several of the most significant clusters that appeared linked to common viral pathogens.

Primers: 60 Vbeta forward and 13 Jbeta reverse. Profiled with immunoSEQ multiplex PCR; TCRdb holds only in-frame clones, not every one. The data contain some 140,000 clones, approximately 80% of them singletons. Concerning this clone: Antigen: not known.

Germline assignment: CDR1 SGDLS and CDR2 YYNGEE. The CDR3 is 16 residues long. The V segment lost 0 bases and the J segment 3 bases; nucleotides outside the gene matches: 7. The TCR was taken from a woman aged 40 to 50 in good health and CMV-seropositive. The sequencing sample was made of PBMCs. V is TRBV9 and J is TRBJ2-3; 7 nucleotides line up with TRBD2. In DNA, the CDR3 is TGTGCCAGCAGCGTAGTGGCGGGAGTTAGGACAGATACGCAGTATTTT. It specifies CASSVVAGVRTDTQYF. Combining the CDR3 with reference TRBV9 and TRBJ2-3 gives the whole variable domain DSGVTQTPKHLITATGQRVTLRCSPRSGDLSVYWYQQSLDQGLQFLIQYYNGEERAKGNILERFSAQQFPDLHSELNLSSLELGDSALYFCASSVVAGVRTDTQYFGPGTRLTVL.